This T cell receptor (beta chain) was identified during a study of patients and donors after allogeneic stem cell transplantation. TCRdb fed the RT-PCR reads into MiXCR, producing one record per CDR3 protein. The profile covers some 150,000 distinct CDR3 sequences, with roughly two fifths appearing a single time and less than 60% taken by the ten largest. This clonotype has only a few counts. The sequenced sample was blood, either unsorted or a sorted T cell fraction (not recorded which). The sequence was obtained from a human donor who was either an allogeneic HSCT recipient or a stem cell or donor lymphocyte infusion donor (not recorded which). It is not recorded whose cells these are; they may come from a transplant donor.

CDR3 amino acids: CASSLAGTGDYNEQFF. CDR3 coding DNA: TGTGCCAGCAGCTTAGCCGGGACAGGGGATTACAATGAGCAGTTCTTC. The rearrangement links TRBV13 to TRBJ2-1; 10 nucleotides agree with TRBD1. The CDR3 runs to 16 residues. V lost 1 base and J lost 4; bases outside the gene matches: 4. Germline lookup yields CDR1 PRHDT and CDR2 FYEKMQ (reference sequence).